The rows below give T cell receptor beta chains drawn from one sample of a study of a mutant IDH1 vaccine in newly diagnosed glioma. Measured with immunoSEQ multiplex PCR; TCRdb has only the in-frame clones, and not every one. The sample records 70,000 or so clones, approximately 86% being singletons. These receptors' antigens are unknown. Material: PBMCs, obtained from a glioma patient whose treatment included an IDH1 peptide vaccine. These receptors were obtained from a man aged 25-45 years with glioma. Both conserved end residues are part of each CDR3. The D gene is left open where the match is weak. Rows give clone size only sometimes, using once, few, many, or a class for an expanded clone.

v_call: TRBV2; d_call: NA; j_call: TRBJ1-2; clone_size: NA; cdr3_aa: CASSPLGQFTNYGYTF; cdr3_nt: TGTGCCAGCAGCCCCCTCGGGCAATTTACTAACTATGGCTACACCTTC
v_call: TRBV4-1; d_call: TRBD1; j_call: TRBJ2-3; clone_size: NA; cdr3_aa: CASSPDRGTDTQYF; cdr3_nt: TGCGCCAGCAGCCCGGACAGGGGGACAGATACGCAGTATTTT
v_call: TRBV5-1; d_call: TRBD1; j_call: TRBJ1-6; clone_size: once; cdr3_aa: CASSLTAGGGSPLHF; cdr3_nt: TGCGCCAGCAGCTTAACCGCAGGGGGCGGTTCACCCCTCCACTTT
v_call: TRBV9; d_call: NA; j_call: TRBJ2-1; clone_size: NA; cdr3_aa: CASSVGDEQFF; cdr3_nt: TGTGCCAGCAGCGTAGGGGATGAGCAGTTCTTC
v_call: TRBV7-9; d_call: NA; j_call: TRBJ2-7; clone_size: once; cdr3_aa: CASSPRVTYEQYF; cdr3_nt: TGTGCCAGCAGCCCCAGGGTGACCTACGAGCAGTACTTC
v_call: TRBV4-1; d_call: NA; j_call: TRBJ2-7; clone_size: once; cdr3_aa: CASSPGWGPREQYF; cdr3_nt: TGCGCCAGCAGCCCGGGGTGGGGGCCCCGCGAGCAGTACTTC
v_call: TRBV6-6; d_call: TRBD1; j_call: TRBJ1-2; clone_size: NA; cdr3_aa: CASSYKTGAGYGYTF; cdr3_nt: TGTGCCAGCAGTTACAAGACAGGGGCAGGCTATGGCTACACCTTC
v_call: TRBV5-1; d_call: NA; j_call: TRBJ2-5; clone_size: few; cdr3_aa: CASSLVGEVRPKTETQYF; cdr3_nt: TGCGCCAGCAGCTTGGTGGGCGAGGTGAGACCGAAAACAGAGACCCAGTACTTC
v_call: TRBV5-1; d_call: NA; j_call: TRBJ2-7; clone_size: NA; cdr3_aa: CASSRGEAYEQYF; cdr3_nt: TGCGCCAGCAGCCGGGGCGAAGCCTACGAGCAGTACTTC
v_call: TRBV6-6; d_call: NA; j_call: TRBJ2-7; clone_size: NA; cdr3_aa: CASSGIQGSSYEQYF; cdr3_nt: TGTGCCAGCAGCGGTATACAGGGCAGCTCCTACGAGCAGTACTTC
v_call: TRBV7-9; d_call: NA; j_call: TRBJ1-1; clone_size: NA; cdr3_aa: CASSLQENTEAFF; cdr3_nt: TGTGCCAGCAGCCTACAGGAGAACACTGAAGCTTTCTTT
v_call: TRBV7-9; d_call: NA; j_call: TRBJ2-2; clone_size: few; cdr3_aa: CASSRQNTGELFF; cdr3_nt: TGTGCCAGCAGCCGACAGAACACCGGGGAGCTGTTTTTT
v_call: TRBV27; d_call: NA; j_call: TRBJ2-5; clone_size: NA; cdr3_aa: CASSSTANQETQYF; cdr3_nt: TGTGCCAGCAGTTCAACTGCGAATCAAGAGACCCAGTACTTC
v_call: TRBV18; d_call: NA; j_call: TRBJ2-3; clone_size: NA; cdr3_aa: CASTEWGYTDTQYF; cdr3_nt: TGTGCCAGCACCGAATGGGGATACACAGATACGCAGTATTTT
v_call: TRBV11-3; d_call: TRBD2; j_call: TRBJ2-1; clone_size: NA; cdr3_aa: CASSHPSGRGNEQFF; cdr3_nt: TGTGCCAGCAGCCACCCCAGCGGGAGGGGGAATGAGCAGTTCTTC
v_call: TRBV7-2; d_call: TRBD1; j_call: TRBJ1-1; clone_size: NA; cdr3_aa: CASSFTGGSGNTEAFF; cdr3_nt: TGTGCCAGCAGCTTCACAGGGGGCTCAGGGAACACTGAAGCTTTCTTT
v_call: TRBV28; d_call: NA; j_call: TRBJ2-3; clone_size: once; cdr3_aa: CASSEPGHLTDTQYF; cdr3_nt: TGTGCCAGCAGTGAACCGGGACATCTGACAGATACGCAGTATTTT
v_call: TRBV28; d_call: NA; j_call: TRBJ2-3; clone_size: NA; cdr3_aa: CASSFGGPGDTQYF; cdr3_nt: TGTGCCAGCAGTTTTGGGGGGCCGGGAGATACGCAGTATTTT
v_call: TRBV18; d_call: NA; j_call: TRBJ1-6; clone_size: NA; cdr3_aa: CASSPPYNSPLHF; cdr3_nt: TGTGCCAGCTCACCCCCCTATAATTCACCCCTCCACTTT
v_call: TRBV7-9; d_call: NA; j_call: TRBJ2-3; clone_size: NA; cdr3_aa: CASSLPPDTQYF; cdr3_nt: TGTGCCAGCAGCTTACCCCCAGATACGCAGTATTTT
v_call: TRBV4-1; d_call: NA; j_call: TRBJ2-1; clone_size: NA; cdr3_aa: CASSQDPTNNEQFF; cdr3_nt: TGCGCCAGCAGCCAAGATCCCACGAACAATGAGCAGTTCTTC
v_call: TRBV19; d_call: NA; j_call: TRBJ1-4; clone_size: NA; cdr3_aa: CASSKGLRDEKLFF; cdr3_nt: TGTGCCAGTAGCAAAGGTTTACGGGATGAAAAACTGTTTTTT
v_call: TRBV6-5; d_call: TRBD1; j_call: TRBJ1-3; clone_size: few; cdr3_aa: CASSYHDRGGNTIYF; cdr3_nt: TGTGCCAGCAGTTACCATGACAGGGGAGGAAACACCATATATTTT
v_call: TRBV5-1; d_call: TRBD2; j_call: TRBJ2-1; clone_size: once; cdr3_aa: CASSLGIWREFYNEQFF; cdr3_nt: TGCGCCAGCAGCTTGGGTATATGGCGGGAGTTTTACAATGAGCAGTTCTTC
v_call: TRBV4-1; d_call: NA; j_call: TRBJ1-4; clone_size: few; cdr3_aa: CASSGLWGSWFF; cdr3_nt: TGCGCCAGCAGCGGACTGTGGGGAAGCTGGTTTTTT
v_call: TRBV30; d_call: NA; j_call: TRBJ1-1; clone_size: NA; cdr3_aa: CAWSPSGNLAAEAFF; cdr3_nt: TGTGCCTGGAGTCCCTCCGGGAACCTTGCCGCTGAAGCTTTCTTT
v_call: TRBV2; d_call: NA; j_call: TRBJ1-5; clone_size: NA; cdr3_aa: CASSDSGGHQPQHF; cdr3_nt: TGTGCCAGCAGTGACAGTGGGGGTCATCAGCCCCAGCATTTT
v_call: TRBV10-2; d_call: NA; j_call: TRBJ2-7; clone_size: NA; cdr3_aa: CASLRGEGAEQYF; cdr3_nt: TGCGCCAGTCTCCGGGGAGAAGGGGCCGAGCAGTACTTC
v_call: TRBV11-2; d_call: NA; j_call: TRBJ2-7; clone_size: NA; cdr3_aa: CASSLGRPQGISYEQYF; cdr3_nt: TGTGCCAGCAGCTTAGGCCGGCCACAGGGTATATCGTACGAGCAGTACTTC
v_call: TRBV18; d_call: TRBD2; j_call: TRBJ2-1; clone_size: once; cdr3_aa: CASSSLPTSGGSYNEQFF; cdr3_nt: TGTGCCAGCTCGTCCTTGCCGACTAGCGGGGGGTCATACAATGAGCAGTTCTTC
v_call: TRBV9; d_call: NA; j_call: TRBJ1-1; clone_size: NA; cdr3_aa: CASSAVHPPGRTEAFF; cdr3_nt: TGTGCCAGCAGCGCGGTTCATCCGCCCGGGAGGACTGAAGCTTTCTTT
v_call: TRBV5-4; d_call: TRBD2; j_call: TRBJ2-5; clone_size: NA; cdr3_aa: CASRVAGATTETQYF; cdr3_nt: TGTGCCAGCAGGGTAGCGGGGGCCACAACGGAAACCCAGTACTTC
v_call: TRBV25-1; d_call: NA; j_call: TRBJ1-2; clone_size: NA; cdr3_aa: CASSPTRGLRGYTF; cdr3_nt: TGTGCCAGCAGTCCCACTCGGGGGTTGAGAGGCTACACCTTC
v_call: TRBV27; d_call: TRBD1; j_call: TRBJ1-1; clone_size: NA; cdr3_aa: CASSSGGFTEAFF; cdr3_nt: TGTGCCAGCAGTTCAGGGGGCTTCACTGAAGCTTTCTTT
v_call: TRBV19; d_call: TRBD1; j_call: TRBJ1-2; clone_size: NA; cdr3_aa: CASRLTGGDFGGYTF; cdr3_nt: TGTGCCAGTAGACTAACAGGGGGCGATTTCGGTGGCTACACCTTC
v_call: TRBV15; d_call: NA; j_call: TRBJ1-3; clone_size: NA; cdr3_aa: CATSTLLGAGNTIYF; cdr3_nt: TGTGCCACCAGCACCTTATTAGGGGCTGGAAACACCATATATTTT
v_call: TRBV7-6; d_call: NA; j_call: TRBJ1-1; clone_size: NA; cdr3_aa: CASSLAEPQGSGTEAFF; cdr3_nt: TGTGCCAGCAGCTTAGCCGAACCTCAGGGTTCGGGCACTGAAGCTTTCTTT
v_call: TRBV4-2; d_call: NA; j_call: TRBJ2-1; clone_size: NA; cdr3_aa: CASSQDIEPYNEQFF; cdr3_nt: TGTGCCAGCAGCCAAGATATAGAGCCCTACAATGAGCAGTTCTTC
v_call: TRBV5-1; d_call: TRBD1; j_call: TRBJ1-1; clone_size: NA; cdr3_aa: CASSLVFEGANTEAFF; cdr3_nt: TGCGCCAGCAGCTTGGTATTTGAGGGGGCGAACACTGAAGCTTTCTTT
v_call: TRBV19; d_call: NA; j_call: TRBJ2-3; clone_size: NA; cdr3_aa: CASSMSGTDTQYF; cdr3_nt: TGTGCCAGTAGTATGTCAGGCACAGATACGCAGTATTTT
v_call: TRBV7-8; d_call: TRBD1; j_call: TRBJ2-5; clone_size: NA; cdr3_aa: CASSTGQDQETQYF; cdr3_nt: TGTGCCAGCAGCACCGGACAGGACCAAGAGACCCAGTACTTC
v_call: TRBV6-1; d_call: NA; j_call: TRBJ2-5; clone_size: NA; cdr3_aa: CASSENRPEGTQYF; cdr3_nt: TGTGCCAGCAGTGAAAATCGTCCGGAGGGGACCCAGTACTTC
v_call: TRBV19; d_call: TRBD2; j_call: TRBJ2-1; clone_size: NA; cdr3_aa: CASSQTSGRASNEQFF; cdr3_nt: TGTGCCAGTAGTCAGACTAGCGGGAGGGCAAGTAATGAGCAGTTCTTC
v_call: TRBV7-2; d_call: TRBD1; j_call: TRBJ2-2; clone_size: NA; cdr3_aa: CASSLAMGTDDTGELFF; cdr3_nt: TGTGCCAGCAGCTTAGCGATGGGGACAGATGACACCGGGGAGCTGTTTTTT
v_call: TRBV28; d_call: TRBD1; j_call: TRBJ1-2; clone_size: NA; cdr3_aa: CASRTGGYGYTF; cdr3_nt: TGTGCCAGCAGGACAGGGGGCTATGGCTACACCTTC
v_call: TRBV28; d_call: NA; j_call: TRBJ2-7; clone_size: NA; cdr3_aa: CASSYRHLYEQYF; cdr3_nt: TGTGCCAGCAGTTACAGACACCTCTACGAGCAGTACTTC